Presented here are 31 T cell receptor beta chains from one specimen sequenced in a study of blood T cell repertoires in COVID-19. This table comes from immunoSEQ multiplex PCR, and its TCRdb copy is limited to in-frame clones, with some not included. The sample lists hundreds of thousands of clones; less than 90% were seen once. The sequencing sample was made of PBMCs or T cells enriched from blood (not recorded which). The receptors derive from a woman aged 55-69 years who had recovered from COVID-19.

DNA for the CDR3: TGTGCCAGCAGCCACTCGGGGGCCTACAATGAGCAGTTCTTC. It encodes CASSHSGAYNEQFF. The chain combines TRBV3-1 (or the pseudogene TRBV3-2) with TRBJ2-1; weak D call: TRBD2 (6 bases). From germline, CDR1 is LGHDT and CDR2 YNNKEL (reference sequence). The V and J ends lost 3 bases and 2 bases respectively, with 8 bases between them. The CDR3 is made up of 14 amino acids.

V usage is TRBV11-3 and J usage is TRBJ1-5; possibly TRBD1 for D (5 bases). V was pared by 1 base and J by 1 base, with 11 bases between. The germline gives CDR1 SGHNT, CDR2 YENEEA. CDR3 length: 16 residues. CDR3 protein: CASSLVGGLSNQPQHF. DNA for the CDR3: TGTGCCAGCAGCTTAGTCGGGGGATTAAGCAATCAGCCCCAGCATTTT.

The gene calls are TRBV24-1 and TRBJ1-2; the D gene is possibly TRBD1 (6 bases). The germline V gene encodes CDR1 KGHDR and CDR2 SFDVKD. V was shortened by 3 bases and J by 8 bases, with 15 bases between the two germline ends. The CDR3 extends over 14 amino acids. In nucleotides, the CDR3 is TGTGCCACCAGTGATCGGCCAGGGGTTGGCGGCTACACCTTC. It translates to CATSDRPGVGGYTF.

The V and J genes are TRBV5-6 and TRBJ1-6; 11 positions agree with TRBD1. This CDR3 region has 16 residues. Germline CDR1 reads SGHDT; CDR2 reads YYEEEE. Unmatched junction bases numbered 2, after V lost 3 bases and J lost 3 bases. The CDR3 DNA follows: TGTGCCAGCAGCTCCGGGACAGGGGGCTATAATTCACCCCTCCACTTT. Its protein is CASSSGTGGYNSPLHF. Looking up the rest from reference TRBV5-6 and TRBJ1-6 gives the full variable domain: DAGVTQSPTHLIKTRGQQVTLRCSPKSGHDTVSWYQQALGQGPQFIFQYYEEEERQRGNFPDRFSGHQFPNYSSELNVNALLLGDSALYLCASSSGTGGYNSPLHFGNGTRLTVT.

The rearrangement links TRBV2 to TRBJ2-5; 11 nucleotides line up with TRBD1. The V gene end was trimmed by 6 bases and the J gene end by 2 bases; junction bases not matched to a gene: 5. In germline, CDR1 is SNHLY, CDR2 FYNNEI. This CDR3 contains 15 residues. This CDR3 is CASSGTGGLQETQYF. In DNA, the CDR3 is TGTGCCAGCAGCGGGACAGGGGGTTTACAAGAGACCCAGTACTTC. The variable domain in full, completed from reference TRBV2 and TRBJ2-5, reads EPEVTQTPSHQVTQMGQEVILRCVPISNHLYFYWYRQILGQKVEFLVSFYNNEISEKSEIFDDQFSVERPDGSNFTLKIRSTKLEDSAMYFCASSGTGGLQETQYFGPGTRLLVL.

The chain couples TRBV5-1 to TRBJ2-7; D might be TRBD1 (7 bases). The V gene's germline CDR1 is SGHRS and CDR2 YFSETQ. The V end was cut by 7 bases, the J end by 4 bases, with 18 bases between. This CDR3 comprises 14 residues. The CDR3 coding sequence is TGCGCCAGCCGTTACGGGGGACAGATTTACGAGCAGTACTTC. Protein: CASRYGGQIYEQYF.

The chain has TRBV29-1 and TRBJ1-2; D gene unclear. The CDR3 contains 13 residues. Germline V gene lookup returns CDR1 SQVTM and CDR2 ANQGSEA. The V gene lost 2 bases and the J gene lost 2 bases, with 9 bases spanning the gap. This CDR3 is CSVERGGNYGYTF. The CDR3, as DNA: TGCAGCGTTGAACGGGGAGGAAACTATGGCTACACCTTC.

The chain has TRBV6-5 and TRBJ2-7; D not certain. Germline V gene sequence: CDR1 MNHEY, CDR2 SVGAGI. The CDR3 is 13 amino acids. Trimming removed 2 bases at V and 3 bases at J, with 8 bases between. The DNA for the CDR3 is TGTGCCAGCAGTTACGGGCAGAACTACGAGCAGTACGTC. It translates to CASSYGQNYEQYV.

As DNA, the CDR3 is TGTGCCAGCAGCCCAGGGGGCAGGGGTGAAAAACTGTTTTTT. Translation gives CASSPGGRGEKLFF. V gene TRBV5-4 combines with J gene TRBJ1-4; 8 bases line up with TRBD1. V lost 4 bases and J lost 7; bases outside the gene matches: 6. The germline gives CDR1 SGHNT, CDR2 YYREEE (reference sequence). The CDR3 has 14 residues.

CDR3: CASSSTYPGLAGGPRNEQFF. CDR3 bases: TGTGCCAGCAGTTCCACCTACCCGGGACTAGCGGGGGGGCCGCGTAATGAGCAGTTCTTC. The chain combines TRBV27 with TRBJ2-1; 16 positions agree with TRBD2. CDR3 length: 20 amino acids. V lost 4 bases and J lost 7; bases outside the gene matches: 16. Germline CDR1 is MNHEY and CDR2 is SMNVEV (reference sequence).

V usage is TRBV7-9 and J usage is TRBJ2-3, with D possibly matching TRBD1 (6 bases). Deletions cut 2 bases from V and 1 base from J, with 7 bases between. The CDR3 length is 14 residues. Germline V gene lookup returns CDR1 SEHNR and CDR2 FQNEAQ (reference sequence). CDR3 DNA sequence: TGTGCCAGCAGCTTAAGACAGGGCACAGATACGCAGTATTTT. Its translation is CASSLRQGTDTQYF.

The chain is built from TRBV3-1 (or the pseudogene TRBV3-2) and TRBJ2-2, with 10 bases lining up with TRBD1. The CDR3 length is 16 residues. Germline-derived CDR1 and CDR2 are LGHDT and YNNKEL (reference sequence). J lost 4 bases, V lost 5 bases, and 7 bases had no gene match. CDR3 residues: CASSTRTGGSTGELFF. The CDR3 nucleotides read TGTGCCAGCAGCACCCGGACAGGGGGTTCCACCGGGGAGCTGTTTTTT.

The CDR3 loop is CASSLLGGSSYEQYV. The CDR3 nucleotides are TGCGCCAGCAGCTTGTTAGGGGGCAGCTCCTACGAGCAGTACGTC. The V gene is TRBV5-1, the J gene TRBJ2-7, with 7 bases fitting TRBD1. Germline CDR1 and CDR2: SGHRS and YFSETQ. This CDR3 is 15 amino acids long. The ends lost 1 base at V and 0 bases at J; junction bases unmatched: 4.

V and J are TRBV24-1 and TRBJ1-1, with D unclear. This CDR3 spans 13 amino acids. Germline lookup yields CDR1 KGHDR and CDR2 SFDVKD. Trimming left V 5 bases short and J 0 bases short, with 6 bases between. Written as DNA, the CDR3 is TGTGCCACCAGTGGAGCGGTGAACACTGAAGCTTTCTTT. Translated: CATSGAVNTEAFF.

In its sample, this clone was seen a few times. This chain joins TRBV21-1 and TRBJ2-7; the D call in the table, TRBD2, was not verified against the DNA. TRBV21-1 is a pseudogene segment. The CDR3 runs to 14 residues. This CDR3 is CASSKDGDYYEQYV. The DNA for the CDR3 is TGTGCCAGCAGCAAAGATGGAGATTACTACGAGCAGTACGTC.

The chain carries TRBV21-1 and TRBJ2-2; the table's D gene call, TRBD1, was not cross checked with the DNA. TRBV21-1 is an annotated pseudogene. This CDR3 contains 24 residues. Written as DNA, the CDR3 is TGTGCCAGCAGCAAAGTTATAACCATGCGCCAGGGTCCCCAGGGCTGTGCGAACACCGGGGAGCTGTTTTTT. This translates into CASSKVITMRQGPQGCANTGELFF.

The chain carries TRBV7-8 and TRBJ2-5; 8 bases map to TRBD2. J was trimmed by 5 bases and V by 1 base; bases with no gene match: 9. The V gene's germline CDR1 is SGHVS and CDR2 FQNEAQ. The CDR3 is made up of 16 amino acids. This CDR3 reads CASSLDGRGVYETQYF. The CDR3 bases are TGTGCCAGCAGCTTAGATGGGCGGGGGGTATATGAGACCCAGTACTTC.

This clone was observed once. This chain uses TRBV9 with TRBJ2-7; TRBD1 matches 9 bases. The CDR3 loop spans 14 amino acids. V dropped 3 bases and J dropped 2; count of bases not matched to a gene: 3. Germline CDR1 and CDR2: SGDLS and YYNGEE. The CDR3 nucleotides are TGTGCCAGCAGCGCGGACAGGGGAACCTACGAGCAGTACTTC. Its translation: CASSADRGTYEQYF.

The CDR3 DNA follows: TGTGCCAGCAGTTACGACCCGGCAGGTTATGGCTACACCTTC. As protein: CASSYDPAGYGYTF. This sequence joins TRBV6-5 and TRBJ1-2, with D hard to call. With 2 bases removed from V and 5 bases from J, the gap between germline ends came to 12 bases. The germline CDR1 and CDR2 sequences are MNHEY and SVGAGI. There are 14 residues in the CDR3.

The CDR3 bases are TGTGCCAGCAGGCCCTGGCAGGGAAACAATGAGCAGTTCTTC. Protein product: CASRPWQGNNEQFF. V and J are TRBV28 and TRBJ2-1; tentative D call: TRBD1 (5 bases). V lost 6 bases and J 5 bases, leaving 14 bases between the germline ends. CDR3 length: 14 residues. Germline V gene data show CDR1 as MDHEN and CDR2 as SYDVKM.

The V gene is TRBV19, the J gene TRBJ2-1; D perhaps matches TRBD1 (6 bases). This CDR3 is built from 12 residues. Germline CDR1 reads LNHDA; CDR2 reads SQIVND (reference sequence). V was clipped by 5 bases and J by 7 bases, with 9 bases between them. The CDR3, as DNA: TGTGCCAGTAGTCGGACAGAAAATGAGCAGTTCTTC. This codes for CASSRTENEQFF.

The genes are TRBV2 and TRBJ2-1; 9 bases match TRBD1. Trimming took 5 bases from V and 4 from J; bases not matched to a gene: 9. This CDR3 is built from 16 residues. Per germline, CDR1 SNHLY and CDR2 FYNNEI. CDR3 DNA sequence: TGTGCCAGCAGTTCGATACAGGGGGCCCTTTACAATGAGCAGTTCTTC. It yields the protein CASSSIQGALYNEQFF.

The CDR3 loop is CASSLRLAGGGTDTQYF. CDR3 nucleotide sequence: TGTGCCAGCAGCTTAAGACTAGCGGGGGGCGGGACAGATACGCAGTATTTT. The chain employs TRBV13 and TRBJ2-3; 13 positions match TRBD2. The CDR3 extends over 17 amino acids. J lost 3 bases, V lost 2 bases, and 5 bases had no gene match. The germline V gene encodes CDR1 PRHDT and CDR2 FYEKMQ (reference sequence).

This clone was found once. The chain links TRBV5-4 to TRBJ2-7, with D possibly being TRBD1 (6 bases). The CDR3 covers 16 residues. Germline CDR1 is SGHNT and CDR2 is YYREEE (reference sequence). With 6 bases removed from V and 5 bases from J, the gap between germline ends came to 24 bases. The CDR3 DNA reads TGTGCCAGCACGGATAACGGCAGGGGCCCCAAAGACGAGCAGTACTTC. Encoded protein: CASTDNGRGPKDEQYF.

This chain connects TRBV18 to TRBJ1-5; D is perhaps TRBD1 (6 bases). With 3 bases removed from V and 7 bases from J, the gap between germline ends came to 16 bases. Germline CDR1 and CDR2: KGHSH and LQKENI. The CDR3 extends over 15 amino acids. Here the CDR3 reads CASSPPAGAGQPQHF. The DNA of the CDR3 is TGTGCCAGCTCACCCCCCGCAGGGGCTGGCCAGCCCCAGCATTTT.

CDR3 sequence reads: CASSLRGGRNEQFF. CDR3 coding DNA: TGTGCCAGCAGCCTCCGAGGAGGGAGGAATGAGCAGTTCTTC. V gene TRBV13 combines with J gene TRBJ2-1, with a possible D match to TRBD2 (6 bases). The CDR3 is 14 amino acids. Trimming stripped 5 bases from V and 7 bases from J, with 15 bases between. Germline V gene data show CDR1 as PRHDT and CDR2 as FYEKMQ (reference sequence).

The V gene is TRBV5-5, the J gene TRBJ2-4; tentative D call: TRBD1 (7 bases). The CDR3 runs 12 residues. Trimming left V 10 bases short and J 5 bases short, with 13 bases between. CDR1 is SGHKS and CDR2 is YYEKEE in the germline V gene (reference sequence). CDR3 DNA sequence: TGTGCCTCCGGGGGACAGCAAAACATTCAGTACTTC. It yields the protein CASGGQQNIQYF.

The chain is built from TRBV3-1 (or the pseudogene TRBV3-2) and TRBJ2-3, with 7 bases identical to TRBD1. Germline loops: CDR1 LGHDT, CDR2 YNNKEL (reference sequence). This CDR3 is built from 16 residues. V shed 4 bases, J shed 2 bases, and the junction held 9 bases outside the gene matches. CDR3 nucleotides: TGTGCCAGCAGCCCTAGATCCGGGACAGCCACAGATACGCAGTATTTT. This encodes CASSPRSGTATDTQYF.

The chain combines TRBV11-2 with TRBJ2-7; 9 bases map to TRBD2. CDR3 length: 14 residues. With 5 bases clipped from V and 3 bases from J, the junction kept 5 bases outside the gene matches. CDR1 is SGHAT and CDR2 is FQNNGV in the germline V gene. The CDR3 loop reads CASSVLAGFYEQYF. CDR3 nucleotide sequence: TGTGCCAGCAGCGTTCTAGCGGGGTTCTACGAGCAGTACTTC.

V gene TRBV15 combines with J gene TRBJ2-3; the match to TRBD1 covers 8 bases. Germline loops: CDR1 LNHNV, CDR2 YYDKDF (reference sequence). This CDR3 contains 16 residues. Unmatched junction bases numbered 11, after V lost 4 bases and J lost 5 bases. CDR3 bases: TGTGCCACCAGCAAGACGACAGGGGCGCGAATAGATACGCAGTATTTT. This sequence encodes CATSKTTGARIDTQYF.

The count of this clone is one. V and J are TRBV12-5 and TRBJ1-1; tentatively, D is TRBD1 (5 bases). The CDR3 length is 13 residues. V was shortened by 6 bases and J by 7 bases, with 15 bases between the two germline ends. Germline CDR1 reads LGHNT; CDR2 reads FRNRAP. The CDR3 protein is CASGPGRRGEAFF. As DNA, the CDR3 is TGTGCTAGTGGCCCAGGACGGAGGGGTGAAGCTTTCTTT.